This TCR beta chain was captured in a study of cytomegalovirus exposure and HLA in healthy donors. Primers included in the PCR were 60 Vbeta and 13 Jbeta primers. Libraries were prepared by immunoSEQ multiplex PCR; TCRdb keeps only in-frame clonotypes and omits some of them. The sample gives approximately 170,000 clones, around 80% of which show up once; 4.5% is in the top ten. The length of the CDR3 is 16 residues. V was pared by 5 bases and J by 4 bases, with 12 bases of the junction left unmatched. Germline V gene lookup returns CDR1 SGHTA and CDR2 FQGNSA. Notes on this clone: No antigen is known for it.

Whole-study results and caveats: A later analysis showed HLA-associated TCR beta chains outstripping equally common others in clonal expansion. A few chains linked to CMV were shown in vitro to be specific for CMV antigens. The authors considered a cluster of highly shared sequence variants likely to be a sequencing artifact.

V is TRBV7-2 and J is TRBJ2-3, with 7 bases fitting TRBD2. Sequencing used PBMCs. The source of this sequence is a woman aged 50 to 60 in good health and CMV-seropositive. The CDR3 DNA sequence: TGTGCCAGCAGCCCTCGGGCGGGAGTCAGGGCAGATACGCAGTATTTT. This gives the protein CASSPRAGVRADTQYF.